One T cell receptor (beta chain) is described in this entry. CDR1 and CDR2 from the germline V gene are MDHEN and SYDVKM. The V end lost 7 bases, the J end lost 6 bases, and 13 bases lay between the germline ends. This CDR3 region has 13 residues. This table comes from immunoSEQ multiplex PCR, and its TCRdb copy is limited to in-frame clones, with some not included. The table shows about 200,000 clones, with around 84% occurring only once. This specimen belongs to a study of cytomegalovirus exposure and HLA in healthy donors. The specimen sequenced was PBMCs. The clonotype comes from a woman under 40 in good health and CMV-seropositive. The chain is built from TRBV28 and TRBJ1-5; D gene uncertain. The CDR3: CASTEGAVQPQHF. The CDR3 DNA follows: TGTGCCAGCACCGAGGGCGCGGTTCAGCCCCAGCATTTT.